This T cell receptor beta chain is from a study of T cell repertoires in cytomegalovirus infection (dated by TCRdb to between 2018 and 2021). Looking at the study overall: The HLA type of each donor mattered for the analysis, because public TCR beta signatures pointed to carriage of CMV infection along with the matching HLA type. The investigation overall reported the following: The ex vivo response was dominated by HLA-C-restricted CMV-specific TCR beta clonotypes, which also provided the single most frequent clonotype in two of eight donors. In both this cohort and an independent cohort of 350 or so donors, the cumulative frequency of public TCR beta family members distinguished carriers of CMV infection plus the relevant HLA type.

The junction carries 23 bases between V and J, which are trimmed by 5 bases and 1 base respectively. Inclusive of the bounding cysteine and phenylalanine, the CDR3 is 17 residues long. Only the CDR3 part of the read is kept: 51 bases, read in frame from the first base. CDR1 DFQATT and CDR2 SNEGSKA were looked up in the germline V gene (reference sequence). Sequencing was performed on an Illumina HiSeq 1500. TCRdb reworked the public reads: Q25 trimming with fastp, MiXCR clone assembly, productive beta chains retained. Merged by CDR3 protein, the rows form single entries marked with the most common genes and DNA. This sample holds about 180,000 distinct CDR3 sequences; approximately 15% were observed only once. The top ten clonotypes cover 25% to 30% of the sample. In this sample, this clonotype turned up many times. Its binding antigen is unknown. No base quality information exists; no much larger clone differs at one position.

The TCR comes from a human donor in good health (CMV status not recorded). Some clones in this sample may be carry-over from other donors' samples. The sequence is built from TRBV20-1 and TRBJ1-2; the D gene is possibly TRBD1, with 6 bases matching. Material: PBMCs. The CDR3 corresponds to CSALKILRQAINYGYTF. The nucleotide sequence reads TGCAGTGCTCTAAAAATCCTGAGACAGGCGATTAACTATGGCTACACCTTC.